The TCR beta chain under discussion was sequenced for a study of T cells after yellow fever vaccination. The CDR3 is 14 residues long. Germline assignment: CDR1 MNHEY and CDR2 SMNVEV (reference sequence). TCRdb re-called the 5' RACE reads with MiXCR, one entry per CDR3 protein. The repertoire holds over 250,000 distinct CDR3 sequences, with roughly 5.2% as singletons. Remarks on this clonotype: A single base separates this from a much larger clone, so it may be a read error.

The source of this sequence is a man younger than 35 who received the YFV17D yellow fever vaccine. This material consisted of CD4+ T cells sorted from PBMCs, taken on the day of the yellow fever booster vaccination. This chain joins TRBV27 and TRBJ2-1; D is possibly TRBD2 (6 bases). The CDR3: CASKGGVTYSEQFF. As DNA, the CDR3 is TGTGCCAGCAAGGGAGGAGTTACCTACAGTGAGCAGTTCTTC.